Sequencing of this T cell receptor (beta chain) was carried out in a study of beta chain features in type 1 diabetes. Every isolated RNA sample was fully reverse transcribed, so sequencing captured expressed TCRB transcripts. Measured with immunoSEQ multiplex PCR; TCRdb has only the in-frame clones, and not every one. The sample consists of a few hundred thousand clones, 9.5% to 13% of them appearing once. General study findings and limits: Shortening of TCRB CDR3s, moderate but significant, appeared in all four CD4+ subsets of Type 1 diabetes patients.

For this clone: The antigen is unknown.

Sequences were obtained from naive CD4+ T cells from blood. The receptor was derived from a man under 40 with type 1 diabetes.

The CDR3 here is CASRSRTSGGHNNEQFF. The CDR3, as DNA: TGTGCAAGTCGCTCCAGGACTAGCGGGGGACACAACAATGAGCAGTTCTTC. The gene calls are TRBV12-2 and TRBJ2-1; the table calls TRBD2, which could not be checked here. TRBV12-2 has pseudogene status. CDR3 length equals 17 residues.